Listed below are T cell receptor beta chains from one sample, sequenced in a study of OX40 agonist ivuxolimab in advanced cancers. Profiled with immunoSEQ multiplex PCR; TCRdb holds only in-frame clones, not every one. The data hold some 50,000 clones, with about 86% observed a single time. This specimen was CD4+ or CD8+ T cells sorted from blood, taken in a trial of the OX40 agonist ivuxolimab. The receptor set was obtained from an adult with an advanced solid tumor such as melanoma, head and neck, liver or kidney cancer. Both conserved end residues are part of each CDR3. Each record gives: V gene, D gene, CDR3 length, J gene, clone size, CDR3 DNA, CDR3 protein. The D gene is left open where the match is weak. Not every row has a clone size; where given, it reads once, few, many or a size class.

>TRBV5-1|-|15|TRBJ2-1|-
TGCGCCAGCAGCTCTGTTGGCAGGGAAAATGTTGAGCAGTTCTTC
CASSSVGRENVEQFF
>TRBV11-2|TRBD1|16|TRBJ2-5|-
TGTGCCAGCAGCTTACACGGGACAGGGGTTGGAGAGACCCAGTACTTC
CASSLHGTGVGETQYF
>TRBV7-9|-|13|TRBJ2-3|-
TGTGCCAGCAGCTTTGGAAGCACAGATACGCAGTATTTT
CASSFGSTDTQYF
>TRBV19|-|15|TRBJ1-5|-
TGTGCCAGTAGTTGGAAGGGGGTTAGCAATCAGCCCCAGCATTTT
CASSWKGVSNQPQHF
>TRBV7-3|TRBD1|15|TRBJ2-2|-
TGTGCCAGCAGCTTAACAGGGGGCGCCGCCGGGGAGCTGTTTTTT
CASSLTGGAAGELFF
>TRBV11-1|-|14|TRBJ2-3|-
TGTGCCAGCAGGGGGGGTACTATCACAGATACGCAGTATTTT
CASRGGTITDTQYF
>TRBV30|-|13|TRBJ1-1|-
TGTGCCTGGAGTGTACAACTGAACACTGAAGCTTTCTTT
CAWSVQLNTEAFF
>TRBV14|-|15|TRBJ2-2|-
TGTGCCAGCAGCCCCGAAGAGATAAGGACCGGGGAGCTGTTTTTT
CASSPEEIRTGELFF
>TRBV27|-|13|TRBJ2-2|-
TGTGCCAGCCGAGGGACCCCGGGCGGGGAGCTGTTTTTT
CASRGTPGGELFF
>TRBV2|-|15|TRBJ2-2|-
TGTGCCAGCACCGTAGCGGAGGCGGGGACCGGGGAGCTGTTTTTT
CASTVAEAGTGELFF
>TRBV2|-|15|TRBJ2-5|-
TGTGCCAGCAGTACCGTAGGAGGGGGGCCCGAGACCCAGTACTTC
CASSTVGGGPETQYF
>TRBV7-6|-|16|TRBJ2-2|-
TGTGCCAGCAGCCCAGGGCAGGGTAGAAACACCGGGGAGCTGTTTTTT
CASSPGQGRNTGELFF
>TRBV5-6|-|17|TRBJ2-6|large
TGTGCCAGCAGCTTGGCCTACGCCCAGTCTGGGGCCAACGTCCTGACTTTC
CASSLAYAQSGANVLTF
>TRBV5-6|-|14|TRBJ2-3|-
TGTGCCAGCAGCCCGGGGACATACACAGATACGCAGTATTTT
CASSPGTYTDTQYF
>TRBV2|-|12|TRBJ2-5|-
TGTGCCAGCAGTAAGAGTGCGGAGACCCAGTACTTC
CASSKSAETQYF